This is a list of T cell receptor beta chains from one sample in a study of shared clonotypes between healthy human individuals. The table came from immunoSEQ multiplex PCR; TCRdb's copy has only in-frame clones and leaves some out. Here the sample spans 1,500,000 or so clones, roughly 96% being singletons. Sequencing used naive CD4+ T cells sorted from blood. These receptors were collected from a man aged 25 to 45 in good health. Both conserved end residues are trimmed from each CDR3.

V gene,J gene,CDR3 protein
TRBV13,TRBJ1-1,ASSQRRMNTEAF
TRBV30,TRBJ1-2,AWVLGPNGYT
TRBV7-3,TRBJ1-3,ASSPEPGTAGNTIY
TRBV19,TRBJ2-7,ASSIDLRGGRTHEQY
TRBV6-1,TRBJ1-5,ASSELAGRGQPQH
TRBV7-2,TRBJ1-4,ASSPGTGPPNEKLF
TRBV5-1,TRBJ2-7,ASSRGQPSYEQY
TRBV6-1,TRBJ1-2,ASSTDRGYGGYT
TRBV7-9,TRBJ2-7,ASSQTRSYEQY
TRBV5-1,TRBJ2-5,ASSLGPNQETQY
TRBV10-3,TRBJ1-3,AIRSVTLSGNTIY
TRBV7-8,TRBJ2-3,ASSPTGTSTDTQY
TRBV7-9,TRBJ2-5,ASSWAGIETQY
TRBV12-5,TRBJ2-3,ASGVSSGSARGTQY
TRBV27,TRBJ2-3,ASSFLDPQTQY
TRBV6-4,TRBJ1-1,ASSYRGDTEAF
TRBV5-1,TRBJ2-7,ASSPGGWVPGGYEQY
TRBV18,TRBJ1-4,ASSRGTATNEKLF
TRBV19,TRBJ2-7,ASSIRGPLAEQY
TRBV4-1,TRBJ1-3,ASRPIPGEGGNTIY
TRBV5-1,TRBJ1-2,ASSPVPGSYGYT
TRBV25-1,TRBJ2-2,ASSGGATGELF
TRBV18,TRBJ1-4,ASSPLPRALNEKLF
TRBV5-1,TRBJ2-1,ASSARLAGGYNEQF
TRBV19,TRBJ2-1,ASSVTGTLGPPKQF
TRBV4-2,TRBJ2-4,ASSQQDRGLDKNIQY
TRBV28,TRBJ2-1,ASSLLVNEQF
TRBV5-1,TRBJ2-1,ASSWETSGGYNEQF
TRBV15,TRBJ2-7,ATSRRTGTVLSYEQY
TRBV5-8,TRBJ1-5,ASSPRYSNQPQH
TRBV18,TRBJ2-6,ASSPRGQAPGANVLT
TRBV5-6,TRBJ2-5,ASSLVGLPGQETQY
TRBV28,TRBJ1-5,ASSLGPQH